The 4 T cell receptor beta chains listed next were all sequenced from one sample in a study of vaccination and CD4 T cells after COVID-19 (dated by TCRdb to between 2021 and 2022). The treatment or condition label corresponds to: roughly ten-day PBMC culture with coronavirus spike peptide pools or control peptides (ViraFEST assay). CD4+ T cells from unexposed donors were collected before the COVID-19 pandemic (2011-2018). These receptors have no known antigen. Receptors were amplified or captured by PCR. The instrument was an Illumina iSeq 100. DNA from cultured CD4+ T cells was subjected to TCR sequencing with the Oncomine TCR Beta short-read assay at the Johns Hopkins FTIC core. Genomic DNA was extracted from the cultured CD4+ T cells with the QIAamp micro DNA kit. TCRdb itself trimmed the public reads at Q25 with fastp, ran MiXCR and retained productive beta chains. Every distinct CDR3 protein forms one entry, paired with its most common genes and DNA. This sample lists about 9,600 distinct CDR3 sequences; around 30% were detected once. The ten largest clones take up 10% to 15% of the sample.

What was sequenced was CD4+ T cells from blood, cultured in vitro. Source of these receptors: a human donor in good health.

This chain uses TRBV6-2 or TRBV6-3 with TRBJ2-1; tentatively, D is TRBD2 (6 bases). CDR1 and CDR2 (germline): MNHEY, SVGEGT. The CDR3 contains 16 residues. V dropped 1 base and J dropped 1 base, with 11 bases sitting between them. Here the CDR3 DNA reads TGTGCCAGCAGTTACTTAGCGGAGGGGTCCTACAATGAGCAGTTCTTC. Translation gives CASSYLAEGSYNEQFF.

This clonotype has only a few counts. The chain joins TRBV24-1 to TRBJ2-3; TRBD1 is a possible D gene (5 bases). Trimming stripped 3 bases from V and 4 bases from J, with 13 bases between. Germline-derived CDR1 and CDR2 are KGHDR and SFDVKD. CDR3 length equals 15 residues. DNA of the CDR3: TGTGCCACCAGTGATGACCCAGGGAAGTCAGATACGCAGTATTTT. Amino acid sequence: CATSDDPGKSDTQYF.

The V call is TRBV5-1, the J call TRBJ2-3; 10 nucleotides align to TRBD2. CDR3 length: 16 residues. CDR1 SGHRS and CDR2 YFSETQ come from the germline V gene. V lost 1 base to trimming and J lost 4 bases; unmatched junction nucleotides: 6. CDR3 nucleotides: TGCGCCAGCAGCTTGTTCCTAGCGGGAGAGTCAGATACGCAGTATTTT. It is translated as CASSLFLAGESDTQYF.

The gene calls are TRBV27 and TRBJ2-7; the D gene is possibly TRBD2 (6 bases). CDR3 length equals 14 residues. The germline CDR1 and CDR2 sequences are MNHEY and SMNVEV (reference sequence). Deletions cut 9 bases from V and 2 bases from J, with 17 bases between. The CDR3 DNA sequence: TGTGCCAGGGAACCGCGGGACTTACCCTACGAGCAGTACTTC. As protein: CAREPRDLPYEQYF.